The source of this TCR beta chain is a study of blood T cell repertoires in COVID-19. Turning to the study itself: Samples representing acute and convalescent COVID-19 were sourced from the United States, Italy and Spain. Sources were T cells, B-cell-depleted T cells, or PBMCs; the material itself was cDNA or gDNA.

Individuals aged roughly 18 to 95 years were recruited from some 26 US areas. Participant-given clinical history determined each cohort assignment. Clones were sequenced by immunoSEQ multiplex PCR, and TCRdb holds only the in-frame ones, with some missing. The data hold approximately 330,000 clones, with 80% to 90% observed a single time. CDR1 is LGHDT, CDR2 YNNKEL, per germline (reference sequence). CDR3 length equals 15 residues. The V and J ends lost 0 bases and 2 bases, in that order; junction bases with no gene match: 2. The chain uses TRBV3-1 (or the pseudogene TRBV3-2) and TRBJ2-7; 9 nucleotides align to TRBD2. The sequence was collected from a woman aged 40 to 55 with acute COVID-19. Sequencing input: PBMCs or T cells enriched from blood (not recorded which). The CDR3 spells CASSQEVAGAYEQYF. The CDR3 region has the DNA TGTGCCAGCAGCCAAGAGGTAGCGGGGGCCTACGAGCAGTACTTC.